Reported below is one TCR beta chain. Its antigen remains unknown. The CDR3 is cut off 3 residues early in the read; its end comes from the germline J gene. This entry is derived from a study of TET2 disruption in CD19-targeted CAR T cells. The treatment here: autologous CTL019 cells: CD19 CAR with 4-1BB and CD3 zeta domains. With 6 bases clipped from V and 2 bases from J, the junction kept 5 bases outside the gene matches. CDR1 is ENHRY, CDR2 SYGVKD, per germline. The CDR3 is 15 amino acids. The table came from immunoSEQ multiplex PCR; TCRdb's copy has only in-frame clones and leaves some out. The sample includes approximately 27,000 clones.

The TCR was taken from a man aged 65 to 79 with chronic lymphocytic leukemia. The sequencing here drew on CD8- CAR+ T cells sorted from cultured blood T cells, taken for CD19 CAR T cell therapy. Stated subset: CD8-negative CAR-positive T cells from the infusion product. The J gene is TRBJ2-7, the V gene TRBV10-3; 12 positions agree with TRBD2. The covered CDR3 bases are TGTGCCATCAGGGGGACTAGCGGGCTTACCTACGAG. Residues: CAIRGTSGLTYE. The full CDR3 protein is CAIRGTSGLTYEQYF.